Below are 2 T cell receptor beta chains sequenced from a single sample in a study of blood T cell repertoires in COVID-19. Clones were sequenced by immunoSEQ multiplex PCR, and TCRdb holds only the in-frame ones, with some missing. The sample contains some 96,000 clones, around nine tenths of which appear only once. Sequenced sample: peripheral blood. These receptors originate from a man over 45 with acute or convalescent COVID-19.

This chain joins TRBV9 and TRBJ2-7; 11 bases are a match to TRBD2. Trimming cost V 0 bases and J 8 bases; bases outside gene matches: 10. From germline, CDR1 is SGDLS and CDR2 YYNGEE. CDR3 length: 16 residues. The CDR3 coding sequence is TGTGCCAGCAGCGTAGAGGGGGGGACTAGCGGTCTGAAGCAGTACTTC. Translation: CASSVEGGTSGLKQYF. The variable domain in full, with the rest retrieved from reference TRBV9 and TRBJ2-7, is DSGVTQTPKHLITATGQRVTLRCSPRSGDLSVYWYQQSLDQGLQFLIQYYNGEERAKGNILERFSAQQFPDLHSELNLSSLELGDSALYFCASSVEGGTSGLKQYFGPGTRLTVT.

This chain links TRBV18 with TRBJ2-7; D unclear. Germline V gene sequence: CDR1 KGHSH, CDR2 LQKENI. V was cut by 3 bases and J by 3 bases, with 12 bases left in between. The CDR3 spans 14 residues. In nucleotides, the CDR3 is TGTGCCAGCTCACCCGGCGTAGGAGTCTACGAGCAGTACTTC. Translating it yields CASSPGVGVYEQYF.